This TCR beta chain was recorded in a study of beta chain features in type 1 diabetes. Whole-study findings and limits: Shortening of TCRB CDR3s, moderate but significant, appeared in all four CD4+ subsets of Type 1 diabetes patients.

Isolated RNA was reverse transcribed in full, so expressed TCRB transcripts were sequenced. The data were produced by immunoSEQ multiplex PCR, yet TCRdb's version contains in-frame clones alone and is incomplete. The data show 200,000 to 300,000 clones, roughly 15% seen once. About this clone: What it binds is unknown.

Germline V gives CDR1 SGHTA, CDR2 FQGNSA. Trimming cost V 3 bases and J 7 bases, with 21 bases left between them. This CDR3 contains 16 residues. Sequencing was done on a sample of naive CD4+ T cells from blood. The clonotype originates from a woman aged 40-49 years in good health. The rearrangement uses TRBV7-2 and TRBJ2-5; perhaps TRBD2 as D (6 bases). The CDR3 DNA is TGTGCCAGCAGCTTCCTTAGTAGCGGCCCTGGCGGGACCCAGTACTTC. Translating it yields CASSFLSSGPGGTQYF.